What follows is one T cell receptor beta chain and its context. Its specificity is unknown. This sample was taken from a study of beta chain features in type 1 diabetes. In the study overall: The study found patients and healthy donors alike in age, gender and cell yields.

Averaging approximately 0.11 L, one heparinised blood draw was given by each donor. Over 95% purity was reached by all sorted populations. The CDR3 is 13 residues long. V lost 5 bases, J lost 4 bases, and 10 bases lay in between. Germline-derived CDR1 and CDR2 are SNHLY and FYNNEI. Points from the study as a whole: Shorter TCRB CDR3s, moderately but significantly so, marked every one of the four CD4+ subsets in Type 1 diabetes patients. cDNA-based reads could over-represent cells with high TCR expression.

Sequenced material consisted of expressed TCRB transcripts (all of the isolated RNA was reverse transcribed). This table comes from immunoSEQ multiplex PCR, and its TCRdb copy is limited to in-frame clones, with some not included. The sample contains some 140,000 clones, roughly 10% of which appear only once. This clonotype was obtained from a man aged 25 to 45 with type 1 diabetes. The rearrangement joins TRBV2 to TRBJ2-3; a possible D gene is TRBD1 (6 bases). The sample consisted of central memory CD4+ T cells from blood. CDR3 coding DNA: TGTGCCAGCAGTCCCAGGGGTGCAGATACGCAGTATTTT. This encodes CASSPRGADTQYF.